A selection of T cell receptor beta chains follows, all from one sample in a study of T cell responses to AZD1222 COVID-19 vaccine. Sequenced by immunoSEQ multiplex PCR; TCRdb stores in-frame clones only, minus some. The profile shows about 120,000 clones, more than 70% of them singletons. Material: peripheral blood, obtained on day 0 of AZD1222 vaccination. The source of these receptors is an adult in good health. Each CDR3 is given with its conserved first and last residue. D genes are given only for firm matches. A clone size is listed for some rows: how often the clone was seen (once, few, many), or a class if it is expanded.

j_gene: TRBJ2-7
v_gene: TRBV6-5
d_gene: TRBD1
abundance: once
CDR3aa: CASRGQGGFHEQYF
CDR3nt: TGTGCCAGCAGGGGACAGGGGGGATTCCACGAGCAGTACTTC

j_gene: TRBJ2-2
v_gene: TRBV9
d_gene: TRBD2
abundance: NA
CDR3aa: CASSGGLAGGGTGELFF
CDR3nt: TGTGCCAGCAGCGGGGGACTAGCGGGAGGAGGCACCGGGGAGCTGTTTTTT

j_gene: TRBJ1-6
v_gene: TRBV5-4
d_gene: NA
abundance: NA
CDR3aa: CASSLEPPNSPLHF
CDR3nt: TGTGCCAGCAGCCTAGAACCGCCTAATTCACCCCTCCACTTT

j_gene: TRBJ2-1
v_gene: TRBV5-8
d_gene: TRBD2
abundance: NA
CDR3aa: CASSQGLAGTERQFF
CDR3nt: TGTGCCAGCAGCCAGGGACTAGCGGGGACCGAGAGGCAGTTCTTC

j_gene: TRBJ2-1
v_gene: TRBV6-5
d_gene: TRBD1
abundance: once
CDR3aa: CASSPGTGTYNEQFF
CDR3nt: TGTGCCAGCAGCCCCGGGACAGGGACCTACAATGAGCAGTTCTTC

j_gene: TRBJ1-3
v_gene: TRBV5-5
d_gene: NA
abundance: NA
CDR3aa: CASSLQGSGNTIYF
CDR3nt: TGTGCCAGCAGCTTACAGGGCTCTGGAAACACCATATATTTT

j_gene: TRBJ2-1
v_gene: TRBV5-6
d_gene: NA
abundance: NA
CDR3aa: CASRWDPLGEQFF
CDR3nt: TGTGCCAGCAGGTGGGACCCCCTGGGTGAGCAGTTCTTC

j_gene: TRBJ1-4
v_gene: TRBV6-2/TRBV6-3
d_gene: NA
abundance: few
CDR3aa: CASSYSHTVRKLFF
CDR3nt: TGTGCCAGCAGTTATTCGCACACGGTGAGAAAACTGTTTTTT

j_gene: TRBJ1-2
v_gene: TRBV2
d_gene: NA
abundance: NA
CDR3aa: CAKGLNYGYTF
CDR3nt: TGTGCCAAAGGACTTAACTATGGCTACACCTTC

j_gene: TRBJ2-2
v_gene: TRBV30
d_gene: NA
abundance: NA
CDR3aa: CAWSVWGTGELFF
CDR3nt: TGTGCCTGGAGTGTGTGGGGTACCGGGGAGCTGTTTTTT

j_gene: TRBJ2-5
v_gene: TRBV5-1
d_gene: NA
abundance: few
CDR3aa: CASSPGAGHQETQYF
CDR3nt: TGCGCCAGCAGCCCCGGGGCAGGCCACCAAGAGACCCAGTACTTC

j_gene: TRBJ1-1
v_gene: TRBV7-9
d_gene: NA
abundance: NA
CDR3aa: CASSLAGGYVEAFF
CDR3nt: TGTGCCAGCAGCCTAGCGGGAGGGTACGTTGAAGCTTTCTTT

j_gene: TRBJ1-6
v_gene: TRBV2
d_gene: NA
abundance: NA
CDR3aa: CASSERELNSPLHF
CDR3nt: TGTGCCAGCAGTGAACGGGAACTTAATTCACCCCTCCACTTT

j_gene: TRBJ2-7
v_gene: TRBV11-1
d_gene: TRBD1
abundance: once
CDR3aa: CASSLSRGPTYEQYF
CDR3nt: TGTGCCAGCAGCTTATCCAGGGGGCCGACCTACGAGCAGTACTTC

j_gene: TRBJ1-4
v_gene: TRBV5-1
d_gene: NA
abundance: NA
CDR3aa: CASSLGGSPNEKLFF
CDR3nt: TGCGCCAGCAGCTTGGGGGGCAGTCCTAATGAAAAACTGTTTTTT

j_gene: TRBJ1-2
v_gene: TRBV19
d_gene: NA
abundance: NA
CDR3aa: CASSISLNYGYTF
CDR3nt: TGTGCCAGTAGTATTTCGTTAAACTATGGCTACACCTTC

j_gene: TRBJ2-7
v_gene: TRBV5-1
d_gene: NA
abundance: NA
CDR3aa: CASSASGIYEQYF
CDR3nt: TGCGCCAGCAGCGCCTCAGGGATCTACGAGCAGTACTTC

j_gene: TRBJ1-5
v_gene: TRBV6-1
d_gene: NA
abundance: NA
CDR3aa: CASSEVGGAHQPQHF
CDR3nt: TGTGCCAGCAGTGAAGTAGGGGGGGCTCATCAGCCCCAGCATTTT

j_gene: TRBJ1-3
v_gene: TRBV30
d_gene: NA
abundance: NA
CDR3aa: CAWSDRRGPGNTIYF
CDR3nt: TGTGCCTGGAGTGATAGACGGGGGCCAGGAAACACCATATATTTT

j_gene: TRBJ1-4
v_gene: TRBV12-3/TRBV12-4
d_gene: TRBD1
abundance: few
CDR3aa: CASRRQGNEKLFF
CDR3nt: TGTGCCAGCAGAAGACAGGGCAATGAAAAACTGTTTTTT

j_gene: TRBJ2-3
v_gene: TRBV25-1
d_gene: TRBD2
abundance: NA
CDR3aa: CASSLGGRTDTQYF
CDR3nt: TGTGCCAGCAGTTTGGGGGGGAGAACAGATACGCAGTATTTT

j_gene: TRBJ1-2
v_gene: TRBV28
d_gene: NA
abundance: NA
CDR3aa: CASSWTTNYGYTF
CDR3nt: TGTGCCAGCAGTTGGACGACCAACTATGGCTACACCTTC

j_gene: TRBJ2-3
v_gene: TRBV14
d_gene: NA
abundance: NA
CDR3aa: CASSLAGTDTQYF
CDR3nt: TGTGCCAGCAGCCTAGCTGGCACAGATACGCAGTATTTT

j_gene: TRBJ2-7
v_gene: TRBV30
d_gene: NA
abundance: NA
CDR3aa: CAWSRGASYEQYF
CDR3nt: TGTGCCTGGAGTCGGGGGGCCTCCTACGAGCAGTACTTC

j_gene: TRBJ1-2
v_gene: TRBV5-4
d_gene: NA
abundance: few
CDR3aa: CASSPSRASNYGYTF
CDR3nt: TGTGCCAGCAGCCCATCTCGGGCCTCCAACTATGGCTACACCTTC

j_gene: TRBJ2-5
v_gene: TRBV6-5
d_gene: NA
abundance: NA
CDR3aa: CASSYSRQTQETQYF
CDR3nt: TGTGCCAGCAGTTACTCCAGACAGACCCAAGAGACCCAGTACTTC

j_gene: TRBJ1-2
v_gene: TRBV30
d_gene: TRBD1
abundance: NA
CDR3aa: CAWTTGTAYGYTF
CDR3nt: TGTGCCTGGACCACCGGGACAGCCTATGGCTACACCTTC

j_gene: TRBJ2-2
v_gene: TRBV11-3
d_gene: TRBD1
abundance: once
CDR3aa: CASSFRGMNTGELFF
CDR3nt: TGTGCCAGCAGCTTCAGGGGGATGAACACCGGGGAGCTGTTTTTT

j_gene: TRBJ2-6
v_gene: TRBV30
d_gene: NA
abundance: NA
CDR3aa: CAWGRWRGYGANVLTF
CDR3nt: TGTGCCTGGGGAAGATGGAGGGGGTATGGGGCCAACGTCCTGACTTTC

j_gene: TRBJ1-6
v_gene: TRBV6-4
d_gene: NA
abundance: NA
CDR3aa: CASSVFGYNSPLHF
CDR3nt: TGTGCCAGCAGTGTGTTCGGGTATAATTCACCCCTCCACTTT

j_gene: TRBJ2-7
v_gene: TRBV5-1
d_gene: NA
abundance: NA
CDR3aa: CASSYRDTNYEQYF
CDR3nt: TGCGCCAGCAGCTACCGGGACACCAACTACGAGCAGTACTTC

j_gene: TRBJ2-5
v_gene: TRBV2
d_gene: NA
abundance: NA
CDR3aa: CASLRGPQETQYF
CDR3nt: TGTGCCAGCCTGAGGGGACCTCAAGAGACCCAGTACTTC

j_gene: TRBJ2-2
v_gene: TRBV12-3/TRBV12-4
d_gene: NA
abundance: few
CDR3aa: CASSLRDTGELFF
CDR3nt: TGTGCCAGCAGCCTCAGGGACACCGGGGAGCTGTTTTTT

j_gene: TRBJ2-3
v_gene: TRBV27
d_gene: TRBD1
abundance: NA
CDR3aa: CASTPRDRGRSTDTQYF
CDR3nt: TGTGCCAGCACCCCTCGGGACAGGGGGCGAAGCACAGATACGCAGTATTTT

j_gene: TRBJ1-5
v_gene: TRBV30
d_gene: NA
abundance: NA
CDR3aa: CAWSVGWGQPQHF
CDR3nt: TGTGCCTGGAGTGTAGGCTGGGGTCAGCCCCAGCATTTT

j_gene: TRBJ1-5
v_gene: TRBV10-3
d_gene: NA
abundance: NA
CDR3aa: CATSQGQNSNQPQHF
CDR3nt: TGTGCCACCTCGCAGGGACAAAATAGCAATCAGCCCCAGCATTTT

j_gene: TRBJ2-3
v_gene: TRBV5-6
d_gene: TRBD2
abundance: NA
CDR3aa: CASSLGSGGTDTQYF
CDR3nt: TGTGCCAGCAGCTTGGGAAGCGGGGGCACAGATACGCAGTATTTT

j_gene: TRBJ2-7
v_gene: TRBV4-3
d_gene: NA
abundance: once
CDR3aa: CASSQIQGREQYF
CDR3nt: TGCGCCAGCAGCCAAATCCAGGGCCGCGAGCAGTACTTC

j_gene: TRBJ1-5
v_gene: TRBV6-5
d_gene: NA
abundance: NA
CDR3aa: CASHIWGNQPQHF
CDR3nt: TGTGCCAGTCACATTTGGGGTAATCAGCCCCAGCATTTT

j_gene: TRBJ2-7
v_gene: TRBV7-2
d_gene: TRBD2
abundance: NA
CDR3aa: CASSSGLAEVYEQYF
CDR3nt: TGTGCCAGCAGCTCTGGACTAGCGGAAGTCTACGAGCAGTACTTC

j_gene: TRBJ1-2
v_gene: TRBV12-3/TRBV12-4
d_gene: NA
abundance: NA
CDR3aa: CASSDGGGGYTF
CDR3nt: TGTGCCAGCAGCGACGGTGGTGGGGGCTACACCTTC